The 23 T cell receptor beta chains given below trace back to one sample, sequenced in a study of T cell changes during pregnancy in multiple sclerosis. Libraries were prepared by immunoSEQ multiplex PCR; TCRdb keeps only in-frame clonotypes and omits some of them. The repertoire includes some 50,000 clones, about 91% of them detected once, and 0.99% sits in the top ten. The sample in question was peripheral blood, obtained after pregnancy. The source of these receptors is a female donor with multiple sclerosis, enrolled in a pregnancy study.

This sequence joins TRBV6-4 and TRBJ1-1, with 8 bases aligning to TRBD1. The germline gives CDR1 MRHNA, CDR2 SNTAGT. Losses at the gene ends were 1 base for V and 1 base for J; bases not matched to a gene: 5. This CDR3 is 16 amino acids long. DNA of the CDR3: TGTGCCAGCAGTGACTGGGGACAGGCGAGGAACACTGAAGCTTTCTTT. Protein: CASSDWGQARNTEAFF.

V usage is TRBV6-1 and J usage is TRBJ1-5, with 10 bases fitting TRBD1. The CDR3 covers 15 residues. Germline assignment: CDR1 MNHNS and CDR2 SASEGT. Trimming cost V 5 bases and J 6 bases; bases outside gene matches: 7. DNA for the CDR3: TGTGCCAGCAGTCTTGACAGGGGGCGAGGTCAGCCCCAGCATTTT. Translated, it gives CASSLDRGRGQPQHF.

The V gene is TRBV5-4, the J gene TRBJ2-3, with 9 bases that match TRBD1. Germline V lookup: CDR1 SGHNT, CDR2 YYREEE (reference sequence). Trimming cost V 4 bases and J 4 bases; bases outside gene matches: 4. The CDR3 covers 14 residues. CDR3 coding DNA: TGTGCCAGCAGCACTGACAGGGGGGCAGATACGCAGTATTTT. This gives the protein CASSTDRGADTQYF.

The chain recombines TRBV7-2 with TRBJ1-1, with D possibly matching TRBD1 (6 bases). CDR1 and CDR2 from the germline V gene are SGHTA and FQGNSA. Trimming removed 6 bases at V and 5 bases at J, with 16 bases between. The CDR3 covers 14 residues. CDR3 amino acids: CASRPTGRGTEAFF. CDR3 coding DNA: TGTGCCAGCAGACCCACAGGGAGAGGAACTGAAGCTTTCTTT.

The rearrangement uses TRBV6-5 and TRBJ2-7, with D possibly TRBD1 on 6 matching bases. Germline lookup yields CDR1 MNHEY and CDR2 SVGAGI. This CDR3 has 12 amino acids. V lost 5 bases and J lost 6, with 11 bases in between. The CDR3 here is CASSNRVGEQYF. In nucleotides, the CDR3 is TGTGCCAGCAGTAACAGGGTTGGCGAGCAGTACTTC.

The CDR3 region is CASSSGTGGVNQPQHF. The CDR3 coding sequence is TGCGCCAGCAGCTCAGGGACAGGGGGAGTCAATCAGCCCCAGCATTTT. The V and J genes are TRBV5-1 and TRBJ1-5, with 11 nucleotides matching TRBD1. Losses at the gene ends were 3 bases for V and 3 bases for J; bases not matched to a gene: 5. Germline-derived CDR1 and CDR2 are SGHRS and YFSETQ. The CDR3 spans 16 residues.

The chain recombines TRBV11-1 with TRBJ2-4; TRBD2 might be the D (5 bases). The CDR3 has 15 amino acids. Looked up from germline, CDR1 is SGHAT and CDR2 is FQDESV (reference sequence). Trimming removed 1 base at V and 2 bases at J, with 9 bases between. The CDR3 sequence: CASSLGGGPKNIQYF. Written as DNA, the CDR3 is TGTGCCAGCAGCTTAGGAGGAGGACCCAAAAACATTCAGTACTTC.

The chain couples TRBV7-3 to TRBJ2-1; 13 bases match TRBD2. This CDR3 has 15 residues. Germline V CDR1 and CDR2: SGHTA, FQGTGA. Trimming at V came to 5 bases and at J to 6 bases, leaving 4 bases not matched to a gene. The CDR3 bases are TGTGCCAGCAGCCTACTAGCGGGGGGGCTCAATGAGCAGTTCTTC. Translation: CASSLLAGGLNEQFF.

J is TRBJ2-3 and V is TRBV2; 15 bases are shared with TRBD2. V shed 6 bases and J 2 bases; nucleotides not matched to a gene: 6. CDR3 length equals 17 residues. The germline CDR1 and CDR2 sequences are SNHLY and FYNNEI. The CDR3 is CASSGGTSGGFTDTQYF. In nucleotides, the CDR3 is TGTGCCAGCAGCGGGGGGACTAGCGGGGGGTTCACAGATACGCAGTATTTT.

The V call is TRBV19, the J call TRBJ2-1; D perhaps matches TRBD2 (6 bases). CDR3 length: 15 amino acids. Per germline, CDR1 LNHDA and CDR2 SQIVND (reference sequence). Trimming took off 0 bases at V and 4 bases at J, with 10 bases between the two ends. The DNA of the CDR3 is TGTGCCAGTAGTATAGATAGGGCGGGGTACAATGAGCAGTTCTTC. Its protein product is CASSIDRAGYNEQFF.

The rearrangement joins TRBV30 to TRBJ2-2; D possibly corresponds to TRBD1 (5 bases). The V gene's germline CDR1 is GTSNPN and CDR2 SVGIG (reference sequence). With 3 bases removed from V and 8 bases from J, the gap between germline ends came to 22 bases. The CDR3 covers 16 residues. CDR3 in amino acids: CAWSTGRRQFWGELFF. CDR3 in DNA: TGTGCCTGGAGCACCGGACGAAGACAGTTTTGGGGGGAGCTGTTTTTT.

The chain recombines TRBV6-6 with TRBJ1-1; 7 nucleotides align to TRBD1. CDR3 length: 16 amino acids. CDR1 is MNHNY and CDR2 is SVGAGI in the germline V gene (reference sequence). V shed 0 bases, J shed 0 bases, and the junction held 4 bases outside the gene matches. The CDR3 sequence is CASSYSVGGMNTEAFF. CDR3 nucleotide sequence: TGTGCCAGCAGTTACTCGGTAGGGGGCATGAACACTGAAGCTTTCTTT.

This clone was observed once. This rearrangement joins TRBV11-3 to TRBJ1-1; D uncertain. CDR1 and CDR2 (germline): SGHNT, YENEEA. This CDR3 comprises 12 residues. Trimming stripped 2 bases from V and 2 bases from J, with 3 bases between. Here the CDR3 DNA reads TGTGCCAGCAGCTTAAGCAACACTGAAGCTTTCTTT. Amino acid sequence: CASSLSNTEAFF.

The V and J genes are TRBV4-2 and TRBJ2-7, with D perhaps matching TRBD2 (6 bases). V was pared by 1 base and J by 6 bases, with 13 bases between. CDR1 and CDR2 from the germline V gene are LGHNA and YNFKEQ. CDR3 length equals 14 residues. The CDR3 reads CASSQVGKGGEQYF. In DNA form, the CDR3 reads TGTGCCAGCAGCCAAGTAGGGAAGGGAGGCGAGCAGTACTTC.

The rearrangement joins TRBV5-1 to TRBJ2-1; D gene ambiguous. The CDR3 extends over 11 amino acids. V was clipped by 1 base and J by 8 bases, with 4 bases between them. Per germline, CDR1 SGHRS and CDR2 YFSETQ. The CDR3 DNA sequence: TGCGCCAGCAGCTTGCTTGATGAGCAGTTCTTC. This codes for CASSLLDEQFF.

This chain connects TRBV2 to TRBJ1-5, with no clear D. The CDR3 has 13 amino acids. V lost 2 bases to trimming and J lost 4 bases, with 6 bases between them. Germline CDR1 is SNHLY and CDR2 is FYNNEI. The CDR3: CASSEFQNQPQHF. The CDR3 DNA reads TGTGCCAGCAGTGAATTCCAAAATCAGCCCCAGCATTTT.

This clone has just one count. J is TRBJ1-2 and V is TRBV19; maybe TRBD1 (5 bases). Trimming removed 3 bases at V and 2 bases at J, with 16 bases between. CDR3 size: 16 residues. The germline V gene has CDR1 LNHDA and CDR2 SQIVND (reference sequence). In DNA, the CDR3 is TGTGCCAGTAGTATTCCGACCAGGGCTCTCAACTATGGCTACACCTTC. Protein: CASSIPTRALNYGYTF. Together with reference TRBV19 and TRBJ1-2, the CDR3 gives the full variable domain: DGGITQSPKYLFRKEGQNVTLSCEQNLNHDAMYWYRQDPGQGLRLIYYSQIVNDFQKGDIAEGYSVSREKKESFPLTVTSAQKNPTAFYLCASSIPTRALNYGYTFGSGTRLTVV.

J is TRBJ1-1 and V is TRBV7-9; D not resolved. V shed 0 bases and J shed 11 bases, with 10 bases lying between them. CDR3 size: 12 residues. CDR1 SEHNR and CDR2 FQNEAQ come from the germline V gene (reference sequence). CDR3 DNA: TGTGCCAGCAGCTTAGCGGCGGGTGGCGCTTTCTTT. Protein product: CASSLAAGGAFF.

This clone occurred once. The rearrangement links TRBV4-2 to TRBJ1-4; 8 nucleotides line up with TRBD1. Trimming cost V 2 bases and J 4 bases; bases outside gene matches: 9. The CDR3 totals 17 residues. Germline V lookup: CDR1 LGHNA, CDR2 YNFKEQ. CDR3 bases: TGTGCCAGCAGCCAACGCTTACAGGGGGTTCTTAATGAAAAACTGTTTTTT. This gives the protein CASSQRLQGVLNEKLFF.

The chain combines TRBV2 with TRBJ1-2; D might be TRBD1 (6 bases). V lost 4 bases and J lost 5, with 11 bases in between. Germline V lookup: CDR1 SNHLY, CDR2 FYNNEI. CDR3 length: 13 amino acids. The CDR3 loop is CASSVQRGYGYTF. CDR3 DNA sequence: TGTGCCAGCAGTGTACAGAGGGGGTATGGCTACACCTTC.

J is TRBJ2-6 and V is TRBV7-3, with D unresolved. CDR1 is SGHTA, CDR2 FQGTGA, per germline. There are 14 residues in the CDR3. Trimming removed 5 bases from V and 3 bases from J, with 8 bases in between. CDR3 sequence reads: CASSVLVGANVLTF. CDR3 nucleotides: TGTGCCAGCAGCGTCCTAGTTGGGGCCAACGTCCTGACTTTC.

This clone was found once. V and J are TRBV4-3 and TRBJ2-3; 10 bases match TRBD2. After removal of 0 bases from V and 2 bases from J, the junction contained 8 bases not matched to a gene. This CDR3 is built from 18 residues. Germline V lookup: CDR1 LGHNA, CDR2 YSLEER. CDR3 in DNA: TGCGCCAGCAGCCAAGAACGAGCGGGGGGGTTACCCACAGATACGCAGTATTTT. It translates to CASSQERAGGLPTDTQYF.

This rearrangement joins TRBV27 to TRBJ1-1; D gene ambiguous. Trimming left V 7 bases short and J 0 bases short, with 15 bases between. Per the germline V gene, CDR1 is MNHEY and CDR2 is SMNVEV (reference sequence). The CDR3 length is 15 residues. CDR3 region: CASTVRFGLNTEAFF. The CDR3 DNA reads as TGTGCCAGCACCGTCCGGTTCGGGTTGAACACTGAAGCTTTCTTT.